The 22 T cell receptor beta chains listed next were all sequenced from one sample in a study of PD-1 blockade in mismatch repair-deficient tumors. Sequencing was performed with immunoSEQ multiplex PCR; in TCRdb, only in-frame clones are kept and a portion is missing. The sample carries approximately 100,000 clones, 70% to 85% recorded once. This specimen was peripheral blood, taken roughly 35 weeks after starting pembrolizumab. These receptors were collected from an adult with mismatch repair-deficient cancer.

A few counts support this clone. The chain combines TRBV19 with TRBJ2-7; 8 nucleotides align to TRBD2. The germline CDR1 and CDR2 sequences are LNHDA and SQIVND (reference sequence). The CDR3 totals 15 residues. Trimming took 2 bases from V and 1 from J; bases not matched to a gene: 4. The CDR3 DNA follows: TGTGCCAGTAGTATACGACTAGCGAGTTCCTACGAGCAGTACTTC. Translating it yields CASSIRLASSYEQYF.

The chain links TRBV9 to TRBJ2-1; maybe TRBD2 (5 bases). Deletions cut 0 bases from V and 0 bases from J, with 7 bases between. This CDR3 spans 15 amino acids. Germline V gene data show CDR1 as SGDLS and CDR2 as YYNGEE. This CDR3 reads CASSVEAGSYNEQFF. CDR3 nucleotide sequence: TGTGCCAGCAGCGTAGAGGCGGGCTCCTACAATGAGCAGTTCTTC.

This rearrangement joins TRBV19 to TRBJ1-1; the D is unclear. V was trimmed by 0 bases and J by 4 bases, leaving 3 bases between them. CDR3 length: 12 residues. Germline CDR1 is LNHDA and CDR2 is SQIVND (reference sequence). Written as DNA, the CDR3 is TGTGCCAGTAGTATAGAAATCACTGAAGCTTTCTTT. Residues: CASSIEITEAFF.

This chain joins TRBV30 and TRBJ1-3, with D unresolved. The CDR3 totals 12 residues. CDR1 and CDR2 (germline): GTSNPN, SVGIG (reference sequence). The V gene lost 5 bases and the J gene lost 0 bases, with 5 bases spanning the gap. In DNA form, the CDR3 reads TGTGCCTGGGCAGACTCTGGAAACACCATATATTTT. Encoded protein: CAWADSGNTIYF.

There are many counts of this clone. This chain uses TRBV30 with TRBJ2-7, with D perhaps assigned TRBD1 or TRBD2 (5 bases each). There are 17 residues in the CDR3. V was pared by 2 bases and J by 0 bases, with 20 bases between. Germline CDR1 GTSNPN, CDR2 SVGIG (reference sequence). CDR3 protein: CAWSKFPGTVGSYEQYF. In DNA form, the CDR3 reads TGTGCCTGGAGTAAATTTCCGGGGACGGTGGGCTCCTACGAGCAGTACTTC.

CDR3 DNA sequence: TGTGCCAGCAGCTCGCCGGGCGGGAGTGTCCACGAGCAGTACTTC. The encoded protein is CASSSPGGSVHEQYF. This chain uses TRBV5-4 with TRBJ2-7, with 7 bases matching TRBD2. The germline V gene encodes CDR1 SGHNT and CDR2 YYREEE (reference sequence). The CDR3 spans 15 residues. J was trimmed by 5 bases and V by 3 bases; bases with no gene match: 11.

The V call is TRBV10-3, the J call TRBJ1-3; D remains ambiguous. Deletions cut 3 bases from V and 0 bases from J, with 15 bases between. CDR3 size: 17 residues. Germline CDR1 ENHRY, CDR2 SYGVKD. The CDR3 nucleotides read TGTGCCATCAGTGAAATAGTAGGGCCTCTCTCTGGAAACACCATATATTTT. Translation gives CAISEIVGPLSGNTIYF.

The V and J genes are TRBV11-3 and TRBJ2-3; no clear D. Trimming took off 8 bases at V and 3 bases at J, with 15 bases between the two ends. The CDR3 runs 14 residues. The germline V gene encodes CDR1 SGHNT and CDR2 YENEEA. The CDR3 DNA follows: TGTGCCAGCTCGCGCGGAAGTCGGACAGATACGCAGTATTTT. Protein: CASSRGSRTDTQYF.

CDR3 in amino acids: CASSVGVQPGEQYF. CDR3 DNA: TGTGCCAGCAGCGTCGGCGTGCAGCCGGGTGAGCAGTACTTC. The chain has TRBV9 and TRBJ2-7; no firm D call. Trimming pared 2 bases from V and 7 bases from J, leaving 16 bases between. The CDR3 contains 14 residues. Germline V gene lookup returns CDR1 SGDLS and CDR2 YYNGEE.

The V gene is TRBV30, the J gene TRBJ2-7; D is ambiguous. In germline, CDR1 is GTSNPN, CDR2 SVGIG (reference sequence). CDR3 size: 11 residues. Trimming removed 3 bases at V and 4 bases at J, with 7 bases between. CDR3 region: CAWSANYEQYF. The CDR3, as DNA: TGTGCCTGGAGCGCCAATTACGAGCAGTACTTC.

The CDR3 nucleotides read TGCAGCGTTGTGCGACTATCTAACTCCTACAATGAGCAGTTCTTC. Translated: CSVVRLSNSYNEQFF. The chain is built from TRBV29-1 and TRBJ2-1, with D possibly matching TRBD2 (5 bases). The CDR3 sequence is 15 residues long. CDR1 and CDR2 (germline): SQVTM, ANQGSEA. Trimming shortened V by 4 bases and J by 0 bases, and 13 bases separated the two germline ends.

The sample holds one count of this clone. The gene calls are TRBV9 and TRBJ1-1, with a possible D match to TRBD1 (5 bases). Germline V gene data show CDR1 as SGDLS and CDR2 as YYNGEE. The CDR3 spans 14 residues. V gave up 4 bases and J gave up 7 bases, with 17 bases separating them. CDR3 DNA: TGTGCCAGCAGCCCACTACGAGGACATATTGAAGCTTTCTTT. Translating gives CASSPLRGHIEAFF.

This sequence joins TRBV11-3 and TRBJ2-2; D is unresolved. CDR1 and CDR2 from the germline V gene are SGHNT and YENEEA. Deletions cut 1 base from V and 5 bases from J, with 14 bases between. The CDR3 runs 16 residues. CDR3 nucleotides: TGTGCCAGCAGCTTAGGGGCTGGGTTGGTGACCGGGGAGCTGTTTTTT. Translation gives CASSLGAGLVTGELFF.

The V and J genes are TRBV11-2 and TRBJ1-1, with D possibly being TRBD1 (6 bases). V shed 6 bases and J shed 1 base, with 15 bases lying between them. Looked up from germline, CDR1 is SGHAT and CDR2 is FQNNGV. The CDR3 is 15 residues long. This CDR3 reads CASRQWRQENTEAFF. The CDR3 DNA is TGTGCCAGCAGACAATGGCGACAGGAGAACACTGAAGCTTTCTTT.

V gene TRBV10-3 combines with J gene TRBJ2-1; perhaps TRBD2 as D (6 bases). Between the trimmed V and J ends, which lost 8 bases and 8 bases, there was a span of 22 bases. Germline assignment: CDR1 ENHRY and CDR2 SYGVKD. This CDR3 comprises 15 residues. This CDR3 reads CAISLTRDLGDEQFF. CDR3 in DNA: TGTGCCATCTCCCTGACTAGGGACTTGGGTGATGAGCAGTTCTTC.

V and J are TRBV10-3 and TRBJ1-1; D is uncertain. The CDR3 has 14 residues. The V gene's germline CDR1 is ENHRY and CDR2 SYGVKD. Trimming stripped 4 bases from V and 1 base from J, with 10 bases between. CDR3 sequence: CAISAGEANTEAFF. CDR3 sequence (DNA): TGTGCCATCAGTGCCGGCGAGGCGAACACTGAAGCTTTCTTT.

This chain uses TRBV19 with TRBJ1-1; D remains ambiguous. The V gene lost 2 bases and the J gene lost 2 bases, with 9 bases spanning the gap. Germline V gene sequence: CDR1 LNHDA, CDR2 SQIVND (reference sequence). This CDR3 is 14 amino acids long. The CDR3: CASSILGINTEAFF. In DNA form, the CDR3 reads TGTGCCAGTAGTATACTGGGGATCAACACTGAAGCTTTCTTT.

This clone has only one observation. The chain has TRBV5-6 and TRBJ2-7; TRBD2 matches at 11 bases. The CDR3 has 17 amino acids. CDR1 is SGHDT, CDR2 YYEEEE, per germline. After removal of 4 bases from V and 3 bases from J, the junction contained 12 bases not matched to a gene. In DNA, the CDR3 is TGTGCCAGCAGCCAAGTATTTAGCGGGAGGGCCGTCTACGAGCAGTACTTC. Translated, it gives CASSQVFSGRAVYEQYF.

J is TRBJ2-3 and V is TRBV11-3, with D unresolved. Per germline, CDR1 SGHNT and CDR2 YENEEA. Between the trimmed V and J ends, which lost 1 base and 4 bases, there was a span of 18 bases. The CDR3 totals 17 residues. CDR3: CASSLGPSDQSADTQYF. The CDR3 DNA reads TGTGCCAGCAGCTTAGGCCCGAGCGACCAGTCCGCAGATACGCAGTATTTT.

The chain combines TRBV5-4 with TRBJ1-1; perhaps TRBD1 as D (5 bases). Germline V gives CDR1 SGHNT, CDR2 YYREEE (reference sequence). This CDR3 has 19 residues. Trimming shortened V by 4 bases and J by 3 bases, and 28 bases separated the two germline ends. CDR3 sequence: CASSPTPRRVQYQDTEAFF. The CDR3 DNA follows: TGTGCCAGCAGCCCGACCCCTCGCAGGGTACAGTATCAGGACACTGAAGCTTTCTTT.

This clone came up once. The chain combines TRBV9 with TRBJ1-5; 7 bases align to TRBD1. Looked up from germline, CDR1 is SGDLS and CDR2 is YYNGEE. The CDR3 contains 15 residues. Losses at the gene ends were 0 bases for V and 5 bases for J; bases not matched to a gene: 5. DNA for the CDR3: TGTGCCAGCAGCGTAGATGGCCAGGGGGATCAGCCCCAGCATTTT. It encodes CASSVDGQGDQPQHF.

The V and J genes are TRBV6-5 and TRBJ1-1, with D possibly TRBD1 on 5 matching bases. CDR3 length: 15 residues. Trimming removed 11 bases at V and 1 base at J, with 20 bases between. From germline, CDR1 is MNHEY and CDR2 SVGAGI. CDR3 amino acids: CAVGRGDGENTEAFF. The CDR3 DNA is TGTGCCGTGGGGCGGGGGGACGGTGAGAACACTGAAGCTTTCTTT.